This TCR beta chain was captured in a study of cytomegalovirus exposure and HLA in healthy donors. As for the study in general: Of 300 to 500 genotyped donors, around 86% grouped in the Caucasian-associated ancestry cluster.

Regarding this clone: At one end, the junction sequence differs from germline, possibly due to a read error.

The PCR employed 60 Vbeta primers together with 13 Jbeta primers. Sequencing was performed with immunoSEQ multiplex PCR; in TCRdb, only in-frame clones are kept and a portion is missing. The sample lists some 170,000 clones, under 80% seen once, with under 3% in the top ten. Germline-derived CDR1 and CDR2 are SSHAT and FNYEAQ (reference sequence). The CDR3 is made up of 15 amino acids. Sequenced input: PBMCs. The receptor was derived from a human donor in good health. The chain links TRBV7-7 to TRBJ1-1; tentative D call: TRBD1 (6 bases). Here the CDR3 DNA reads TGTGCTAGCAGCTTAGGTCACAGGGACGGTAGTGAAGCTTTCTTT. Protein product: CASSLGHRDGSEAFF.